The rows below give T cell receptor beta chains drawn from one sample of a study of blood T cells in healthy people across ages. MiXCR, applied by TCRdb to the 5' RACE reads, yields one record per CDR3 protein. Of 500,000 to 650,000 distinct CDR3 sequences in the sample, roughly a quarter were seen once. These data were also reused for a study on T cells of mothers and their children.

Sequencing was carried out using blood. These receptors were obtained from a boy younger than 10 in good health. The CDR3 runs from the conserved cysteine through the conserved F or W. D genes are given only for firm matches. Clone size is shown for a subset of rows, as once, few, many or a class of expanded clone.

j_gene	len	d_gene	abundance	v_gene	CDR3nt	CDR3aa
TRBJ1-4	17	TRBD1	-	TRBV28	TGTGCCAGCAGTTTATGGGGACAGGCCGCAACTAATGAAAAACTGTTTTTT	CASSLWGQAATNEKLFF
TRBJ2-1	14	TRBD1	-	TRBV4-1	TGCGCCAGCAGTCGGACAGGCCTCTACAATGAGCAGTTCTTC	CASSRTGLYNEQFF
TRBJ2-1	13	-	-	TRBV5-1	TGCGCCAGCAGCTGGGAACTTCGAGATGAGCAGTTCTTC	CASSWELRDEQFF
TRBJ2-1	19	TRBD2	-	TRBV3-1	TGTGCCAGCAGCCAAGGATACTCTAGCGGGAAGAGCTCCTACAATGAGCAGTTCTTC	CASSQGYSSGKSSYNEQFF
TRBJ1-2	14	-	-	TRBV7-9	TGTGCCAGCAGCCTCAGCGGGCCTAACTATGGCTACACCTTC	CASSLSGPNYGYTF
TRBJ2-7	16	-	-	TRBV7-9	TGTGCCAGCAGCGTCTCCGCGGCGGGGCGGTCCTCCGAGCAGTACTTC	CASSVSAAGRSSEQYF
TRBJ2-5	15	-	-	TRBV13	TGTGCCAGCAGCTTAGTTGCCGGGACACTAGAGACCCAGTACTTC	CASSLVAGTLETQYF
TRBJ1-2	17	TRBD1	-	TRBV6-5	TGTGCCAGCAGTTACGCTTCCGACGGGACAGGCGGATATGGCTACACCTTC	CASSYASDGTGGYGYTF
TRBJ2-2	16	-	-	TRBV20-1	TGCAGTGCTAGAGATAACCGACTAGCGAACACCGGGGAGCTGTTTTTT	CSARDNRLANTGELFF
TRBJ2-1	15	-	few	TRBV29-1	TGCAGCGCAAACGAACTAGTTCTCGGATACAATGAGCAGTTCTTC	CSANELVLGYNEQFF
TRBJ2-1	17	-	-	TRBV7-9	TGTGCCAGCAGGCCGCCACAGCTTACAATCTCCTACAATGAGCAGTTCTTC	CASRPPQLTISYNEQFF
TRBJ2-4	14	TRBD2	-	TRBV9	TGTGCCAGCAGCGTAGAGGGAGGGGAGGACATTCAGTACTTC	CASSVEGGEDIQYF
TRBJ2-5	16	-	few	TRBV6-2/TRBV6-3	TGTGCCAGCAGTTACGGACCGCTTCGGCCCCAAGAGACCCAGTACTTC	CASSYGPLRPQETQYF
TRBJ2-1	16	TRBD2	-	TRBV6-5	TGTGCCAGCAGTTACTCGGCGGGGGGCAATTCCAATGAGCAGTTCTTC	CASSYSAGGNSNEQFF
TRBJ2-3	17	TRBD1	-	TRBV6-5	TGTGCCAGCAGTTACGGCAGGGGGATCCGGTTCCCAGATACGCAGTATTTT	CASSYGRGIRFPDTQYF
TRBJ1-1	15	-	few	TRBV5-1	TGCGCCAGCAGCTTGGACGGGTCCATGAACACTGAAGCTTTCTTT	CASSLDGSMNTEAFF
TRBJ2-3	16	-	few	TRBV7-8	TGTGCCAGCAGCCCCGGAATAGAGGATTCATCAGATACGCAGTATTTT	CASSPGIEDSSDTQYF
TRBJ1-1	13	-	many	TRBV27	TGTGCCAGCAGTTTCGGGGAGAACACTGAAGCTTTCTTT	CASSFGENTEAFF
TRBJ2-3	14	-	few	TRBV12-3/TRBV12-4	TGTGCCAGCAGTTTGAACAGACCCACAGATACGCAGTATTTT	CASSLNRPTDTQYF
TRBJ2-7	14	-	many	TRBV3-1	TGTGCCAGCAGCCAAAGGACAGAGTCCTACGAGCAGTACTTC	CASSQRTESYEQYF
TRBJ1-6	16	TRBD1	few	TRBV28	TGTGCCAGCAGTTTAACCGGGGGACAGCAAAATTCACCCCTCCACTTT	CASSLTGGQQNSPLHF
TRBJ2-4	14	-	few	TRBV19	TGTGCCAGTAGTATTATGCTAGCCAAAAACATTCAGTACTTC	CASSIMLAKNIQYF
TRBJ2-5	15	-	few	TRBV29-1	TGCAGCGCCCGAATCGAGGTCAGCCCCCAAGAGACCCAGTACTTC	CSARIEVSPQETQYF
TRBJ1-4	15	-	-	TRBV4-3	TGCGCCAGCAGCTCCGTGGGGAGGGTCGGAGAAAAACTGTTTTTT	CASSSVGRVGEKLFF
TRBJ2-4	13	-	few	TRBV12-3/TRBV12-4	TGTGCCAGCACCCTGGGGGGTCAAAACATTCAGTACTTC	CASTLGGQNIQYF
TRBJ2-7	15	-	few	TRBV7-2	TGTGCCAGCAGCTTAAATCGGGATAGCTCCTACGAGCAGTACTTC	CASSLNRDSSYEQYF
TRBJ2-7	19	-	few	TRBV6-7	TGTGCCAGCAGCCCTCAGGGGATTCGAGAGGGGACAAAAACCTACGAGCAGTACTTC	CASSPQGIREGTKTYEQYF
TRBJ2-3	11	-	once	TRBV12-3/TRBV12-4	TGTGCCAGCGGCATTACAGATACGCAGTATTTT	CASGITDTQYF
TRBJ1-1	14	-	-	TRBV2	TGTGCCAGCAGCTATCACAGGGATGGCACTGAAGCTTTCTTT	CASSYHRDGTEAFF
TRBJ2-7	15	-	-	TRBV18	TGTGCCAGCTCACCACCAGACAGCCCATCCTACGAGCAGTACTTC	CASSPPDSPSYEQYF
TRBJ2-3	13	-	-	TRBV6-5	TGTGCCAGCGGCCGGCAAAAAACAGATACGCAGTATTTT	CASGRQKTDTQYF